This entry is about one T cell receptor (beta chain). Germline V gives CDR1 SGDLS, CDR2 YYNGEE. V lost 0 bases and J 3 bases, leaving 10 bases between the germline ends. This CDR3 contains 14 residues. Alongside a J-beta primer mix, a sample-barcoded 5' primer served in a second PCR lasting about 7 to 11 cycles. MiXCR was run by TCRdb on the 5' RACE reads, yielding one entry per CDR3 protein. The table includes about 1.6 million distinct CDR3 sequences, approximately 32% detected once. This specimen belongs to a study of blood T cells in healthy people across ages. This TCR derives from a woman in her twenties or thirties in good health. This chain uses TRBV9 with TRBJ2-7, with D unclear. The sample consisted of blood. CDR3 protein: CASSVEADCYEQYF. Written as DNA, the CDR3 is TGTGCCAGCAGCGTAGAGGCAGATTGCTACGAGCAGTACTTC.